Listed below are T cell receptor beta chains from one sample, sequenced in a study of cytomegalovirus exposure and HLA in healthy donors. The data were produced by immunoSEQ multiplex PCR, yet TCRdb's version contains in-frame clones alone and is incomplete. Altogether approximately 160,000 clones are present, around 75% being singletons, with the ten largest covering roughly 4.5%. Input material: PBMCs. The receptors come from a man between 18 and 29 years old in good health and CMV-seropositive. CDR3s include the opening cysteine and the closing phenylalanine or tryptophan. Each record gives: D gene, J gene, CDR3 length, clone size, V gene, CDR3 protein, CDR3 DNA. D genes are given only for firm matches. Clone sizes are given selectively: once, few, many, or a class where the clone is expanded.

D gene: TRBD1
J gene: TRBJ1-2
CDR3 length: 14
clone size: -
V gene: TRBV5-6
CDR3 protein: CASSAPTGGYGYTF
CDR3 DNA: TGTGCCAGCAGCGCCCCTACAGGGGGCTATGGCTACACCTTC

D gene: TRBD1
J gene: TRBJ1-4
CDR3 length: 13
clone size: -
V gene: TRBV18
CDR3 protein: CASSTGAREKLFF
CDR3 DNA: TGTGCCAGCTCAACAGGGGCAAGGGAAAAACTGTTTTTT

D gene: -
J gene: TRBJ1-2
CDR3 length: 13
clone size: -
V gene: TRBV5-4
CDR3 protein: CASSLAGVYGYTF
CDR3 DNA: TGTGCCAGCAGCTTGGCGGGGGTTTATGGCTACACCTTC

D gene: -
J gene: TRBJ2-2
CDR3 length: 16
clone size: few
V gene: TRBV10-3
CDR3 protein: CAIRYTEGSNTGELFF
CDR3 DNA: TGTGCCATCAGATATACGGAGGGGTCGAACACCGGGGAGCTGTTTTTT

D gene: -
J gene: TRBJ1-1
CDR3 length: 13
clone size: -
V gene: TRBV6-1
CDR3 protein: CASSEVGRWRAFF
CDR3 DNA: TGTGCCAGCAGTGAAGTAGGGAGATGGAGGGCTTTCTTT

D gene: -
J gene: TRBJ2-1
CDR3 length: 15
clone size: many
V gene: TRBV10-3
CDR3 protein: CAISRSGQNNNEQFF
CDR3 DNA: TGTGCCATCAGCCGCTCAGGACAGAACAACAATGAGCAGTTCTTC

D gene: TRBD2
J gene: TRBJ2-1
CDR3 length: 12
clone size: -
V gene: TRBV5-4
CDR3 protein: CASSLGAGDGLF
CDR3 DNA: TGTGCCAGCAGCTTGGGCGCGGGAGACGGACTCTTC

D gene: -
J gene: TRBJ2-3
CDR3 length: 16
clone size: -
V gene: TRBV19
CDR3 protein: CASSIKAGPSTDTQYF
CDR3 DNA: TGTGCCAGTAGTATAAAGGCGGGTCCCAGCACAGATACGCAGTATTTT

D gene: TRBD2
J gene: TRBJ2-1
CDR3 length: 14
clone size: -
V gene: TRBV2
CDR3 protein: CASSVAGGNSEQFF
CDR3 DNA: TGTGCCAGCAGTGTAGCGGGGGGGAACAGTGAGCAGTTCTTC

D gene: -
J gene: TRBJ1-2
CDR3 length: 16
clone size: -
V gene: TRBV25-1
CDR3 protein: CASSVSVATTNYGYTF
CDR3 DNA: TGTGCCAGCAGTGTATCGGTGGCTACTACTAACTATGGCTACACCTTC

D gene: -
J gene: TRBJ1-2
CDR3 length: 18
clone size: -
V gene: TRBV5-5
CDR3 protein: CASSQDLSGLTRGIGYTF
CDR3 DNA: TGTGCCAGCAGCCAGGACCTGAGTGGGTTGACCCGGGGAATTGGCTACACCTTC

D gene: -
J gene: TRBJ1-1
CDR3 length: 13
clone size: -
V gene: TRBV11-1
CDR3 protein: CASRSRGNTEAFF
CDR3 DNA: TGTGCCAGCAGGTCCCGGGGGAACACTGAAGCTTTCTTT

D gene: TRBD1
J gene: TRBJ1-4
CDR3 length: 14
clone size: few
V gene: TRBV28
CDR3 protein: CASRRQGRNEKLFF
CDR3 DNA: TGTGCCAGCAGAAGACAGGGGAGGAATGAAAAACTGTTTTTT

D gene: -
J gene: TRBJ2-4
CDR3 length: 16
clone size: -
V gene: TRBV5-4
CDR3 protein: CASSLAPAEAKNIQYF
CDR3 DNA: TGTGCCAGCAGCTTGGCACCCGCGGAGGCCAAAAACATTCAGTACTTC

D gene: TRBD2
J gene: TRBJ2-3
CDR3 length: 16
clone size: few
V gene: TRBV4-2
CDR3 protein: CASSQQAGTVANTQYF
CDR3 DNA: TGTGCCAGCAGCCAACAAGCGGGGACTGTCGCGAATACGCAGTATTTT

D gene: -
J gene: TRBJ2-3
CDR3 length: 15
clone size: -
V gene: TRBV6-6
CDR3 protein: CASLRAEGSTDTQYF
CDR3 DNA: TGTGCCAGCCTTAGGGCCGAGGGCTCCACAGATACGCAGTATTTT

D gene: TRBD1
J gene: TRBJ1-2
CDR3 length: 14
clone size: -
V gene: TRBV27
CDR3 protein: CASSRQGANYGYTF
CDR3 DNA: TGTGCCAGCAGTCGACAGGGGGCGAACTATGGCTACACCTTC

D gene: TRBD1
J gene: TRBJ1-1
CDR3 length: 13
clone size: -
V gene: TRBV13
CDR3 protein: CASLRGMNTEAFF
CDR3 DNA: TGTGCCAGCCTCAGGGGGATGAACACTGAAGCTTTCTTT

D gene: -
J gene: TRBJ2-5
CDR3 length: 14
clone size: few
V gene: TRBV7-8
CDR3 protein: CASSVMGPQETQYF
CDR3 DNA: TGTGCCAGCAGCGTTATGGGGCCCCAAGAGACCCAGTACTTC

D gene: TRBD2
J gene: TRBJ2-1
CDR3 length: 15
clone size: -
V gene: TRBV6-5
CDR3 protein: CASSPSGGGPSEQFF
CDR3 DNA: TGTGCCAGCAGTCCCTCGGGGGGAGGGCCAAGTGAGCAGTTCTTC

D gene: -
J gene: TRBJ2-2
CDR3 length: 15
clone size: -
V gene: TRBV19
CDR3 protein: CASSIPDQGPGELFF
CDR3 DNA: TGTGCCAGTAGTATCCCCGACCAGGGGCCCGGGGAGCTGTTTTTT

D gene: TRBD1
J gene: TRBJ1-3
CDR3 length: 20
clone size: -
V gene: TRBV4-1
CDR3 protein: CASSHQDRGKMPSSGNTIYF
CDR3 DNA: TGCGCCAGCAGCCATCAGGACAGGGGTAAGATGCCGTCCTCTGGAAACACCATATATTTT

D gene: -
J gene: TRBJ2-3
CDR3 length: 12
clone size: -
V gene: TRBV5-4
CDR3 protein: CASSSSADTQYF
CDR3 DNA: TGTGCCAGCAGCTCCTCCGCAGATACGCAGTATTTT

D gene: -
J gene: TRBJ1-5
CDR3 length: 14
clone size: -
V gene: TRBV30
CDR3 protein: CAWSVDGGNQPQHF
CDR3 DNA: TGTGCCTGGAGTGTAGACGGGGGGAATCAGCCCCAGCATTTT

D gene: -
J gene: TRBJ1-2
CDR3 length: 12
clone size: once
V gene: TRBV29-1
CDR3 protein: CSVDFRANGYTF
CDR3 DNA: TGCAGCGTTGATTTCCGTGCGAATGGCTACACCTTC

D gene: -
J gene: TRBJ2-5
CDR3 length: 11
clone size: few
V gene: TRBV18
CDR3 protein: CASSSQETQYF
CDR3 DNA: TGTGCCAGCTCATCGCAAGAGACCCAGTACTTC

D gene: -
J gene: TRBJ1-4
CDR3 length: 13
clone size: few
V gene: TRBV4-1
CDR3 protein: CASSRGSNEKLFF
CDR3 DNA: TGCGCCAGCAGCCGCGGTAGTAATGAAAAACTGTTTTTT

D gene: TRBD1
J gene: TRBJ1-1
CDR3 length: 13
clone size: -
V gene: TRBV6-5
CDR3 protein: CASSETGIAEAFF
CDR3 DNA: TGTGCCAGCAGTGAGACAGGGATCGCTGAAGCTTTCTTT

D gene: -
J gene: TRBJ1-1
CDR3 length: 13
clone size: -
V gene: TRBV28
CDR3 protein: CASSWAGVTEAFF
CDR3 DNA: TGTGCCAGCAGTTGGGCAGGGGTCACTGAAGCTTTCTTT

D gene: TRBD2
J gene: TRBJ2-3
CDR3 length: 18
clone size: -
V gene: TRBV5-1
CDR3 protein: CASSLEGFSGVSTDTQYF
CDR3 DNA: TGCGCCAGCAGCTTGGAGGGTTTTAGCGGGGTTAGCACAGATACGCAGTATTTT

D gene: -
J gene: TRBJ1-4
CDR3 length: 13
clone size: -
V gene: TRBV27
CDR3 protein: CASSPLTNEKLFF
CDR3 DNA: TGTGCCAGCAGTCCCCTAACTAATGAAAAACTGTTTTTT

D gene: TRBD1
J gene: TRBJ1-1
CDR3 length: 10
clone size: -
V gene: TRBV19
CDR3 protein: CASRGQRAFF
CDR3 DNA: TGTGCCAGTAGGGGACAGAGGGCTTTCTTT

D gene: -
J gene: TRBJ1-2
CDR3 length: 13
clone size: -
V gene: TRBV6-4
CDR3 protein: CASSDSDSGGYTF
CDR3 DNA: TGTGCCAGCAGTGACTCAGACAGTGGAGGCTACACCTTC

D gene: -
J gene: TRBJ2-5
CDR3 length: 15
clone size: -
V gene: TRBV18
CDR3 protein: CASSPLEVDQETQYF
CDR3 DNA: TGTGCCAGCTCACCACTTGAGGTGGACCAAGAGACCCAGTACTTC

D gene: TRBD2
J gene: TRBJ2-3
CDR3 length: 15
clone size: -
V gene: TRBV11-2
CDR3 protein: CASRASGVNTDTQYF
CDR3 DNA: TGTGCCAGCAGAGCGAGCGGGGTGAACACAGATACGCAGTATTTT

D gene: TRBD2
J gene: TRBJ2-1
CDR3 length: 17
clone size: -
V gene: TRBV4-2
CDR3 protein: CASSQGGGAGGLNEQFF
CDR3 DNA: TGTGCCAGCAGCCAAGGGGGTGGCGCGGGGGGGCTTAATGAGCAGTTCTTC

D gene: TRBD2
J gene: TRBJ2-3
CDR3 length: 16
clone size: -
V gene: TRBV7-3
CDR3 protein: CASSLKGSGGTDTQYF
CDR3 DNA: TGTGCCAGCAGCTTAAAGGGTAGCGGGGGCACAGATACGCAGTATTTT

D gene: TRBD2
J gene: TRBJ2-1
CDR3 length: 13
clone size: -
V gene: TRBV6-6
CDR3 protein: CASGAGGRDEQFF
CDR3 DNA: TGTGCCAGCGGGGCGGGAGGGCGCGATGAGCAGTTCTTC

D gene: -
J gene: TRBJ1-6
CDR3 length: 13
clone size: -
V gene: TRBV5-4
CDR3 protein: CASSLGRDSPLHF
CDR3 DNA: TGTGCCAGCAGCTTGGGTAGAGATTCACCCCTCCACTTT

D gene: TRBD2
J gene: TRBJ2-5
CDR3 length: 14
clone size: once
V gene: TRBV11-2
CDR3 protein: CASRGLAGTKTQYF
CDR3 DNA: TGTGCCAGCAGGGGACTAGCGGGAACGAAGACCCAGTACTTC

D gene: TRBD1
J gene: TRBJ1-2
CDR3 length: 16
clone size: -
V gene: TRBV5-1
CDR3 protein: CASSLGQGMGNYGYTF
CDR3 DNA: TGCGCCAGCAGCTTGGGACAGGGAATGGGAAACTATGGCTACACCTTC

D gene: -
J gene: TRBJ1-1
CDR3 length: 13
clone size: few
V gene: TRBV5-1
CDR3 protein: CASSPQGNTEAFF
CDR3 DNA: TGCGCCAGCAGCCCACAGGGGAACACTGAAGCTTTCTTT

D gene: TRBD1
J gene: TRBJ1-2
CDR3 length: 16
clone size: once
V gene: TRBV19
CDR3 protein: CASSVGQGKGGYGYTF
CDR3 DNA: TGTGCCAGTAGTGTCGGACAGGGGAAGGGGGGCTATGGCTACACCTTC

D gene: -
J gene: TRBJ1-5
CDR3 length: 15
clone size: once
V gene: TRBV27
CDR3 protein: CASSLRQDSNQPQHF
CDR3 DNA: TGTGCCAGCAGTTTGAGACAGGATAGCAATCAGCCCCAGCATTTT

D gene: -
J gene: TRBJ2-3
CDR3 length: 16
clone size: -
V gene: TRBV15
CDR3 protein: CATSRVDGQWTDTQYF
CDR3 DNA: TGTGCCACCAGCAGAGTCGATGGGCAGTGGACAGATACGCAGTATTTT

D gene: TRBD1
J gene: TRBJ1-1
CDR3 length: 14
clone size: -
V gene: TRBV9
CDR3 protein: CASSVDRGNTEAFF
CDR3 DNA: TGTGCCAGCAGCGTAGACAGGGGAAACACTGAAGCTTTCTTT

D gene: -
J gene: TRBJ2-3
CDR3 length: 12
clone size: -
V gene: TRBV2
CDR3 protein: CASGGGADTQYF
CDR3 DNA: TGTGCCAGCGGAGGGGGGGCAGATACGCAGTATTTT

D gene: TRBD1
J gene: TRBJ1-1
CDR3 length: 13
clone size: -
V gene: TRBV5-1
CDR3 protein: CASGDRVNTEAFF
CDR3 DNA: TGCGCCAGCGGCGACAGGGTGAACACTGAAGCTTTCTTT

D gene: TRBD1
J gene: TRBJ1-5
CDR3 length: 15
clone size: -
V gene: TRBV2
CDR3 protein: CASTPDRDGNQPQHF
CDR3 DNA: TGTGCCAGCACCCCGGACAGGGATGGCAATCAGCCCCAGCATTTT

D gene: TRBD2
J gene: TRBJ2-1
CDR3 length: 16
clone size: -
V gene: TRBV6-4
CDR3 protein: CASSDSNGEGGNEQFF
CDR3 DNA: TGTGCCAGCAGTGACTCGAACGGGGAGGGTGGCAATGAGCAGTTCTTC

D gene: TRBD1
J gene: TRBJ1-2
CDR3 length: 13
clone size: few
V gene: TRBV30
CDR3 protein: CAWTGGTYYGYTF
CDR3 DNA: TGTGCCTGGACAGGGGGCACGTACTATGGCTACACCTTC

D gene: -
J gene: TRBJ2-1
CDR3 length: 13
clone size: -
V gene: TRBV29-1
CDR3 protein: CSVTESSYNEQFF
CDR3 DNA: TGCAGCGTGACAGAGAGCTCCTACAATGAGCAGTTCTTC

D gene: -
J gene: TRBJ1-2
CDR3 length: 14
clone size: -
V gene: TRBV27
CDR3 protein: CASSLRQGNYGYTF
CDR3 DNA: TGTGCCAGCAGTTTGCGGCAGGGGAACTATGGCTACACCTTC

D gene: TRBD1
J gene: TRBJ2-1
CDR3 length: 13
clone size: -
V gene: TRBV30
CDR3 protein: CAGQGDSYNEQFF
CDR3 DNA: TGTGCCGGACAGGGGGATTCCTACAATGAGCAGTTCTTC

D gene: -
J gene: TRBJ2-3
CDR3 length: 12
clone size: -
V gene: TRBV9
CDR3 protein: CASSVEQGTQYF
CDR3 DNA: TGTGCCAGCAGCGTAGAGCAGGGTACGCAGTATTTT

D gene: TRBD2
J gene: TRBJ2-5
CDR3 length: 16
clone size: -
V gene: TRBV7-3
CDR3 protein: CASSPSGGAVRETQYF
CDR3 DNA: TGTGCCAGCAGCCCGAGCGGGGGGGCGGTGAGGGAGACCCAGTACTTC

D gene: TRBD1
J gene: TRBJ1-1
CDR3 length: 13
clone size: -
V gene: TRBV6-5
CDR3 protein: CASTSGTGRGAFF
CDR3 DNA: TGTGCCAGCACTTCCGGGACAGGTCGAGGAGCTTTCTTT

D gene: -
J gene: TRBJ1-5
CDR3 length: 15
clone size: -
V gene: TRBV30
CDR3 protein: CAWSSQLPRAQPQHF
CDR3 DNA: TGTGCCTGGAGTTCACAGCTCCCCCGCGCTCAGCCCCAGCATTTT

D gene: TRBD1
J gene: TRBJ1-1
CDR3 length: 12
clone size: -
V gene: TRBV25-1
CDR3 protein: CASETGNFEAFF
CDR3 DNA: TGTGCCAGTGAGACAGGGAACTTTGAAGCTTTCTTT

D gene: -
J gene: TRBJ1-1
CDR3 length: 14
clone size: -
V gene: TRBV5-4
CDR3 protein: CASSFPRENTEAFF
CDR3 DNA: TGTGCCAGCAGCTTTCCCAGGGAAAACACTGAAGCTTTCTTT